This TCR beta chain is drawn from a study of blood T cells in healthy people across ages. Primed by a sample-barcoded 5' primer and a J-beta primer mix, a second PCR proceeded for about 7 to 11 cycles. TCRdb re-called the 5' RACE reads with MiXCR, one entry per CDR3 protein. Altogether about 670,000 distinct CDR3 sequences are present, over 40% being singletons, with the ten largest covering 13%. CDR1 MDHEN and CDR2 SYDVKM come from the germline V gene. The CDR3 consists of 14 residues. Trimming left V 7 bases short and J 2 bases short, with 15 bases between. This TCR came from a woman aged 80 or over in good health. The V and J genes are TRBV28 and TRBJ2-7; maybe TRBD1 (6 bases). The specimen was blood. The CDR3: CASKAPGAPYEQYF. In DNA, the CDR3 is TGTGCCAGCAAAGCCCCAGGGGCACCCTACGAGCAGTACTTC. The full variable domain, rest sourced from reference TRBV28 and TRBJ2-7, is DVKVTQSSRYLVKRTGEKVFLECVQDMDHENMFWYRQDPGLGLRLIYFSYDVKMKEKGDIPEGYSVSREKKERFSLILESASTNQTSMYLCASKAPGAPYEQYFGPGTRLTVT.